This T cell receptor (beta chain) was recorded in a study of cytotoxic CD8 clonotypes in ibrutinib-treated CLL. Study conclusions and caveats: Contraction or stability on treatment was seen for public clonotypes, which were uncommon. Clonality went up at ibrutinib response and then declined back toward baseline at progression.

In germline, CDR1 is SGHVS, CDR2 FQNEAQ. V lost 1 base, J lost 7 bases, and 14 bases lay in between. This CDR3 contains 15 residues. Sequencing used immunoSEQ multiplex PCR; TCRdb keeps in-frame clones, though not all of them. The profile shows about 200,000 clones, roughly 79% of them singletons. This clone was observed a single time. No antigen is known for it. V gene TRBV7-8 combines with J gene TRBJ1-5; D possibly corresponds to TRBD1 (6 bases). This receptor was obtained from a human donor with chronic lymphocytic leukemia. The material sequenced was PBMCs, taken after 12 months of ibrutinib treatment. The CDR3: CASSLGWQGSQPQHF. Written as DNA, the CDR3 is TGTGCCAGCAGCTTAGGGTGGCAGGGGTCCCAGCCCCAGCATTTT.